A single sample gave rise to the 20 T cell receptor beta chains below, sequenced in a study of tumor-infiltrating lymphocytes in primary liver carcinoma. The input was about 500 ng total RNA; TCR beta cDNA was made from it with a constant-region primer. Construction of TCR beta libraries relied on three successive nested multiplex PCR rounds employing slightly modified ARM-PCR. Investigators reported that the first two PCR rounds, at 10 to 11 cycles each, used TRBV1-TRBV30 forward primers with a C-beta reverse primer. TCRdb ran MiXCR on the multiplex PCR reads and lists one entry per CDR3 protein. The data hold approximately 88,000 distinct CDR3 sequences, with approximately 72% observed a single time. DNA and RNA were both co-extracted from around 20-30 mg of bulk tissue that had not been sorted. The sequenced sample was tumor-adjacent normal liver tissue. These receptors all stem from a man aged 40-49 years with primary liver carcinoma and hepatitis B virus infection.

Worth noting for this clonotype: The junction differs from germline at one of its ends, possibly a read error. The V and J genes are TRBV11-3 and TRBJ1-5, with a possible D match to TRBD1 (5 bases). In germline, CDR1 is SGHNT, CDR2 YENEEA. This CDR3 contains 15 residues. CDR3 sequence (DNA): TGTGCCAGCAGCCCCGGGACGGGAGGGCAATCAGCCCCAGCATTT. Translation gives CASSPGTGGQSAPAF.

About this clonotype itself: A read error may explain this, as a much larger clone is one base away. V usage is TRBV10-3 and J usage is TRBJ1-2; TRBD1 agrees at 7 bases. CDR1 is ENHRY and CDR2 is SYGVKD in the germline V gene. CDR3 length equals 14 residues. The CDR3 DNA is TGTGCCGTCAGTGAGAGCCAGGGGGAATATGGCTACACCTTC. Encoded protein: CAVSESQGEYGYTF.

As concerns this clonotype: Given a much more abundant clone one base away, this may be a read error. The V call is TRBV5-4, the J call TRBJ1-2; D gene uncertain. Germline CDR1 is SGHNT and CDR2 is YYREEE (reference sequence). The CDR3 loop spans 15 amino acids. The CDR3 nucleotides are TGTGTCAGCAGCTTGGGCAGCACCCTTCACTATGGCTACACCTTC. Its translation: CVSSLGSTLHYGYTF.

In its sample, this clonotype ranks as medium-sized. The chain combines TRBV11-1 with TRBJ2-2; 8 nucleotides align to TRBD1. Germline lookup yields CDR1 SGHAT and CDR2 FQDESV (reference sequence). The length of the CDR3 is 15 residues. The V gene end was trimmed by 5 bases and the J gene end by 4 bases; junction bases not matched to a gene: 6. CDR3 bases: TGTGCCAGCAGCCCGGACAGGGTGGGCACCGGGGAGCTGTTTTTT. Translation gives CASSPDRVGTGELFF.

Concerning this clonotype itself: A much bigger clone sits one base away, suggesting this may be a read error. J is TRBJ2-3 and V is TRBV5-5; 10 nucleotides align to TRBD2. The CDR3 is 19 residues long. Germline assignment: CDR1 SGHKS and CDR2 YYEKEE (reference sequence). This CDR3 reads CASSRGEGSGRIITGTQYF. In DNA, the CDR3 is TGTGCCAGCAGCCGGGGGGAGGGTAGCGGGAGGATCATCACAGGTACGCAGTATTTT.

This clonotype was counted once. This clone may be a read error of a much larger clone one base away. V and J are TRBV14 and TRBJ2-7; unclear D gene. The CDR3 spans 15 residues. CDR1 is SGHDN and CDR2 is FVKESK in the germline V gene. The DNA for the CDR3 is TGTGCCTGCAGCCCCAGAGCGAGCAGAAGGAACGAGCAGTACTTC. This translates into CACSPRASRRNEQYF.

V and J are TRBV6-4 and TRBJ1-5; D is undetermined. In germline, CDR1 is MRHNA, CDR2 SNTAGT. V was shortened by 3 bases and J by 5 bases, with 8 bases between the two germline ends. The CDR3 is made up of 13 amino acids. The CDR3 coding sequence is TGTGCCAGCAGTGAGACTTCAGATCAGCCCCAGCATTTT. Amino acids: CASSETSDQPQHF.

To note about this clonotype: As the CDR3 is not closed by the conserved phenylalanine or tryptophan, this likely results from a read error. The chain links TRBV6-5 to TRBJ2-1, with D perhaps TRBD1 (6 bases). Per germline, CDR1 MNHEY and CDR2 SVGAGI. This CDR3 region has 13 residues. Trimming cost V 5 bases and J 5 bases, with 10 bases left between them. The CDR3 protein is CASSPTGNNEQFC. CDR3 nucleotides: TGTGCCAGCAGTCCAACAGGGAACAATGAGCAGTTCTGC.

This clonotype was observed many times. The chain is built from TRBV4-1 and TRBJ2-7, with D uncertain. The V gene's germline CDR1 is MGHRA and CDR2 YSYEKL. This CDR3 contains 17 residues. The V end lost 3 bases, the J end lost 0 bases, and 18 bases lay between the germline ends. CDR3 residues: CASSQKSLGESSYEQYF. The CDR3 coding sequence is TGCGCCAGCAGCCAGAAAAGCCTAGGAGAAAGCTCCTACGAGCAGTACTTC.

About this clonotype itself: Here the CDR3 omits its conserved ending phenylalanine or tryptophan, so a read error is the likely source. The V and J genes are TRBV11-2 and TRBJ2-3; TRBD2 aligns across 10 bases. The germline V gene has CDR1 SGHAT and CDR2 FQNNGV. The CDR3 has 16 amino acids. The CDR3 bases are TGTGCCAGTAGCTTGGAGGGACTAGCGTGGACAGATACGCAGTATTGT. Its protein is CASSLEGLAWTDTQYC.

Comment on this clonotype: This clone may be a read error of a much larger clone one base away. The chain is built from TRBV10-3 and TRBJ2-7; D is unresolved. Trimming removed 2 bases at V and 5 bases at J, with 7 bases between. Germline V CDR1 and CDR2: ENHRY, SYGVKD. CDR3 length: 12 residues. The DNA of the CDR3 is TGTGCCATCAGTGAGACCAGCCACGAGCAGTACTTC. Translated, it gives CAISETSHEQYF.

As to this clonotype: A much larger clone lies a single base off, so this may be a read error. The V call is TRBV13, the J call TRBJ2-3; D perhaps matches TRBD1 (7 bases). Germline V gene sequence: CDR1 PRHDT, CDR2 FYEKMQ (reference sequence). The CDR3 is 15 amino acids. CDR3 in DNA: TGTGCCAGCAGCTTGGGACAGAGGTACGGGGGTACGCACTATTTT. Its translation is CASSLGQRYGGTHYF.

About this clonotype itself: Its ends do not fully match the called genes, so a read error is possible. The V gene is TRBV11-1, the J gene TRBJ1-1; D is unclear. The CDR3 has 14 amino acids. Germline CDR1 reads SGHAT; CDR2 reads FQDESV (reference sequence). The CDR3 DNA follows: TGTGCCAGCAGCTTAGACGCAGTGGGCACTGAAGCCTCCTTT. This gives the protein CASSLDAVGTEASF.

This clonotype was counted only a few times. CDR3 in amino acids: CASGPSDVNYEQYF. The CDR3 coding sequence is TGTGCCAGCGGCCCCTCTGACGTTAACTACGAGCAGTACTTC. The chain employs TRBV13 and TRBJ2-7; no clear D. CDR1 and CDR2 from the germline V gene are PRHDT and FYEKMQ (reference sequence). The CDR3 extends over 14 amino acids. Trimming shortened V by 8 bases and J by 3 bases, and 17 bases separated the two germline ends.

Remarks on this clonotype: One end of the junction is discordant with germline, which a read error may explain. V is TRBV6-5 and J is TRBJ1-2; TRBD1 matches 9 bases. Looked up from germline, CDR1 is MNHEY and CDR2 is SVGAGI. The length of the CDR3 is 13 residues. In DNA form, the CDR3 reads TGTGTCAGCAACCGACAGGGGGTTGAGGGCTACACCTTC. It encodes CVSNRQGVEGYTF.

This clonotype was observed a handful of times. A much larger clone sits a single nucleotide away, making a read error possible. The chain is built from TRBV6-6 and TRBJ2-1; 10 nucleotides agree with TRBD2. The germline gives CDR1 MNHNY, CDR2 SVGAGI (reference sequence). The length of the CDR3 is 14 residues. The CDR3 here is CASSSTSGRNEHFF. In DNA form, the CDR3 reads TGTGCCAGCAGTTCGACTAGCGGGCGCAATGAGCACTTCTTC.

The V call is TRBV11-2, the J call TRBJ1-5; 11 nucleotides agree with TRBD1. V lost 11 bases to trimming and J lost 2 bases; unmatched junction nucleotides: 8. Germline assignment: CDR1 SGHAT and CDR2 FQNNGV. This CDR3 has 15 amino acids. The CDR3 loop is CARGGTGGCNQPQHF. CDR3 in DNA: TGTGCCCGCGGCGGGACAGGGGGGTGCAATCAGCCCCAGCATTTT.

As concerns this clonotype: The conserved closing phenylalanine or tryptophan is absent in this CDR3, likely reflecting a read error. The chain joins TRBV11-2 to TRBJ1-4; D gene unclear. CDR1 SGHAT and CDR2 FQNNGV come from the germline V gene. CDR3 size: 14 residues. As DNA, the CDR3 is TGTGCCAGCTGCTTAGAGGTTGGGGTCGAAAAACTGTTTCTT. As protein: CASCLEVGVEKLFL.

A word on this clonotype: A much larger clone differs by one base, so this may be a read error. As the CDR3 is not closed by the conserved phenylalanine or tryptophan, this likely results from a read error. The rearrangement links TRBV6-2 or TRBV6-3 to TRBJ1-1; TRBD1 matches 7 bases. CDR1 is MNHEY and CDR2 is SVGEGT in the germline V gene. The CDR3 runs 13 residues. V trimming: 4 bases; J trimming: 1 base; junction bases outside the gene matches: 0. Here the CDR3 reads CASSWTGNTEAFS. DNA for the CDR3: TGTGCCAGCAGTTGGACAGGGAACACTGAAGCTTTCTCT.

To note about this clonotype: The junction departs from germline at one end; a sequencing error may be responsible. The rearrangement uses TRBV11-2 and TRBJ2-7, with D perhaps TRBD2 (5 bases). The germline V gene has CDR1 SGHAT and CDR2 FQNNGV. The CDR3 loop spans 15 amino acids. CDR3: CASSFASSWSYEQYF. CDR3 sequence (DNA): TGTGCGAGCAGCTTTGCTAGCAGCTGGTCCTACGAGCAGTACTTC. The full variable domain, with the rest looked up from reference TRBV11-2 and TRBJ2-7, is EAGVAQSPRYKIIEKRQSVAFWCNPISGHATLYWYQQILGQGPKLLIQFQNNGVVDDSQLPKDRFSAERLKGVDSTLKIQPAKLEDSAVYLCASSFASSWSYEQYFGPGTRLTVT.